This is a list of T cell receptor beta chains from one sample in a study of cytomegalovirus exposure and HLA in healthy donors. Clones were sequenced by immunoSEQ multiplex PCR, and TCRdb holds only the in-frame ones, with some missing. The table shows 150,000 to 200,000 clones, with 75% to 85% occurring only once. The sample consisted of PBMCs. The receptors were sampled from a man aged 25 to 45 in good health and CMV-seropositive. CDR3s include the opening cysteine and the closing phenylalanine or tryptophan. A D gene is named only where the DNA matches it firmly. Expanded clones get a size class; other rows say once, few or many, or leave the size out.

D gene,J gene,clone size,V gene,CDR3 protein,CDR3 DNA
TRBD1,TRBJ2-7,.,TRBV2,CASSALRGSSYEQYF,TGTGCCAGCAGTGCTCTCAGGGGGAGCTCCTACGAGCAGTACTTC
TRBD1,TRBJ1-2,.,TRBV4-2,CASSQDLTGGGYYGYTF,TGTGCCAGCAGCCAAGATCTGACAGGGGGCGGTTACTATGGCTACACCTTC
.,TRBJ2-3,.,TRBV14,CASSIGLASYTDTQYF,TGTGCCAGCAGCATAGGCCTAGCTTCTTACACAGATACGCAGTATTTT
TRBD2,TRBJ2-7,many,TRBV6-1,CASSPGLAGAYEQYF,TGTGCCAGCAGCCCGGGACTAGCGGGCGCCTACGAGCAGTACTTC
TRBD1,TRBJ1-1,.,TRBV6-6,CASSSTDRGIAEAFF,TGTGCCAGCAGTTCAACGGACAGGGGGATCGCTGAAGCTTTCTTT
TRBD2,TRBJ2-7,.,TRBV11-2,CASSLEGRGSYEQYF,TGTGCCAGCAGCTTAGAAGGGCGGGGGAGTTACGAGCAGTACTTC
TRBD1,TRBJ2-4,.,TRBV27,CASSFRDSQNIQYF,TGTGCCAGCAGTTTCCGGGACAGCCAAAACATTCAGTACTTC
.,TRBJ1-2,.,TRBV5-8,CASSSRQFGGYTF,TGTGCCAGCAGCTCCCGACAGTTCGGTGGCTACACCTTC
TRBD1,TRBJ1-1,.,TRBV9,CASSVVDRGVNTEAFF,TGTGCCAGCAGCGTAGTTGACAGGGGGGTGAACACTGAAGCTTTCTTT
.,TRBJ1-3,once,TRBV7-9,CASSLVRSSSSGNTIYF,TGTGCCAGCAGCTTAGTCCGGTCAAGTTCCTCTGGAAACACCATATATTTT
TRBD1,TRBJ1-2,.,TRBV9,CASGPAQGAYGYTF,TGTGCCAGCGGGCCCGCTCAGGGGGCCTATGGCTACACCTTC
TRBD1,TRBJ2-7,.,TRBV11-2,CASSRTGSYEQYF,TGTGCCAGCAGCAGGACAGGGTCCTACGAGCAGTACTTC
TRBD1,TRBJ2-7,.,TRBV7-3,CASSVGTGSYEQYF,TGTGCCAGCAGCGTCGGGACAGGGTCCTACGAGCAGTACTTC
.,TRBJ1-5,once,TRBV6-1,CASSEAGGPNQPQHF,TGTGCCAGCAGTGAAGCGGGGGGTCCAAATCAGCCCCAGCATTTT
.,TRBJ1-6,.,TRBV5-6,CASSLAGSPNSPLHF,TGTGCCAGCAGCTTAGCAGGGTCCCCAAATTCACCCCTCCACTTT
.,TRBJ1-2,.,TRBV23-1,CASSRVGQHLNYGYTF,TGCGCCAGCAGTCGAGTAGGACAGCACCTAAACTATGGCTACACCTTC
.,TRBJ1-2,.,TRBV6-5,CASSYSRVGGYTF,TGTGCCAGCAGTTACTCCCGGGTTGGTGGCTACACCTTC
.,TRBJ2-7,.,TRBV2,CASSEGGSLSYEQYF,TGTGCCAGCAGTGAAGGAGGGAGCCTCTCCTACGAGCAGTACTTC
TRBD1,TRBJ1-2,.,TRBV9,CASSVASTGGGYTF,TGTGCCAGCAGCGTAGCTTCAACAGGGGGTGGCTACACCTTC
.,TRBJ1-5,once,TRBV7-2,CASGQGNQPQHF,TGTGCCAGCGGGCAGGGAAATCAGCCCCAGCATTTT
.,TRBJ2-1,few,TRBV10-2,CASSDVNEQFF,TGCGCCAGCAGTGACGTAAATGAGCAGTTCTTC
.,TRBJ1-3,.,TRBV5-1,CASSRAGENTIYF,TGCGCCAGCAGCCGAGCAGGGGAAAACACCATATATTTT
.,TRBJ2-6,.,TRBV6-5,CASSPGLSGANVLTF,TGTGCCAGCAGTCCGGGACTCTCTGGGGCCAACGTCCTGACTTTC
TRBD1,TRBJ1-6,.,TRBV27,CASSPQEGGASPLHF,TGTGCCAGCAGTCCCCAGGAAGGGGGCGCGTCACCCCTCCACTTT
.,TRBJ2-7,once,TRBV25-1,CASRAQGRGEQYF,TGTGCCAGCAGGGCCCAGGGAAGGGGCGAGCAGTACTTC
TRBD2,TRBJ2-7,.,TRBV7-6,CASSLATSGAYEQYF,TGTGCCAGCAGCTTAGCAACTAGCGGTGCCTACGAGCAGTACTTC
TRBD1,TRBJ2-7,.,TRBV18,CASSSGQGMIFGF,TGTGCCAGCTCATCGGGACAGGGGATGATCTTCGGCTTC
TRBD1,TRBJ2-7,once,TRBV27,CASSLGQGSREQYF,TGTGCCAGCAGTTTAGGACAGGGTTCTCGCGAGCAGTACTTC
TRBD2,TRBJ2-5,.,TRBV28,CASSLAGIQETQYF,TGTGCCAGCAGCTTAGCGGGGATCCAAGAGACCCAGTACTTC
TRBD1,TRBJ2-5,.,TRBV6-5,CASRKQGLETQYF,TGTGCCAGCAGAAAACAGGGGTTGGAGACCCAGTACTTC
TRBD1,TRBJ1-2,.,TRBV18,CASSSSDRVKGYTF,TGTGCCAGCTCATCTTCAGACAGGGTCAAAGGCTACACCTTC
.,TRBJ1-1,.,TRBV13,CASSLWVEGTTNTEAFF,TGTGCCAGCAGCTTATGGGTTGAGGGGACTACTAACACTGAAGCTTTCTTT
TRBD2,TRBJ2-5,once,TRBV4-1,CASSQDQRGGRETQYF,TGCGCCAGCAGCCAAGATCAGCGGGGGGGCCGGGAGACCCAGTACTTC
.,TRBJ2-3,.,TRBV28,CASSLWGAERDTQYF,TGTGCCAGCAGTTTATGGGGGGCAGAGCGAGATACGCAGTATTTT
.,TRBJ2-5,.,TRBV7-9,CASSLVGLLQKQETQYF,TGTGCCAGCAGCTTAGTTGGCCTCCTACAGAAACAAGAGACCCAGTACTTC
TRBD2,TRBJ2-7,.,TRBV4-1,CASSRLAGGFEQYF,TGCGCCAGCAGCCGACTAGCGGGAGGATTCGAGCAGTACTTC
.,TRBJ2-6,.,TRBV27,CASSSLQGADSGANVLTF,TGTGCCAGCAGTTCCCTACAGGGAGCTGACTCTGGGGCCAACGTCCTGACTTTC
TRBD2,TRBJ2-1,.,TRBV7-3,CASSLRTSGRGEQFF,TGTGCCAGCAGCTTAAGGACTAGCGGGAGGGGTGAGCAGTTCTTC
.,TRBJ1-2,.,TRBV6-5,CASSYSSRGSAYGYTF,TGTGCCAGCAGTTACTCGAGTCGGGGGAGTGCCTATGGCTACACCTTC
TRBD1,TRBJ1-1,.,TRBV7-3,CASSLDRGGTEAFF,TGTGCCAGCAGCTTGGACAGGGGAGGGACTGAAGCTTTCTTT
TRBD1,TRBJ1-1,.,TRBV9,CASSPGQGNTEAFF,TGTGCCAGCAGCCCTGGACAGGGGAACACTGAAGCTTTCTTT
.,TRBJ1-4,.,TRBV10-3,CAISQGRDEKLFF,TGTGCCATCAGTCAGGGGAGGGATGAAAAACTGTTTTTT
.,TRBJ2-3,.,TRBV11-2,CASSARRPTSTDTQYF,TGTGCCAGCAGCGCTAGGAGACCTACTAGCACAGATACGCAGTATTTT
.,TRBJ2-2,few,TRBV6-4,CASSSSGGGTGELFF,TGTGCCAGCAGTTCCTCCGGGGGTGGCACCGGGGAGCTGTTTTTT
.,TRBJ2-5,.,TRBV7-2,CASSSARGQETQYF,TGTGCCAGCAGCTCCGCCCGGGGTCAGGAGACCCAGTACTTC
TRBD2,TRBJ2-3,.,TRBV7-9,CASRTGGRASDTQYF,TGTGCCAGCAGGACGGGAGGGAGGGCCTCAGATACGCAGTATTTT
TRBD2,TRBJ2-2,.,TRBV4-2,CASSQPGEGEGGELFF,TGTGCCAGCAGCCAGCCCGGGGAAGGGGAGGGCGGGGAGCTGTTTTTT
TRBD2,TRBJ2-5,few,TRBV7-9,CASSLTGGYQETQYF,TGTGCCAGCAGCTTAACGGGGGGGTACCAAGAGACCCAGTACTTC
.,TRBJ1-2,.,TRBV5-1,CASSGDRHYGYTF,TGCGCCAGCAGCGGCGACAGGCACTATGGCTACACCTTC
.,TRBJ2-2,.,TRBV29-1,CSARRGRNGELFF,TGCAGCGCTCGCAGGGGACGGAACGGGGAGCTGTTTTTT
.,TRBJ1-1,.,TRBV30,CAWNSMTAEAFF,TGTGCCTGGAACAGTATGACCGCTGAAGCTTTCTTT
TRBD1,TRBJ2-7,.,TRBV7-2,CASSTRQGFNEQYF,TGTGCCAGCAGCACAAGACAGGGCTTCAACGAGCAGTACTTC
TRBD2,TRBJ2-5,.,TRBV4-1,CASSHRGGQETQYF,TGCGCCAGCAGCCACCGCGGGGGGCAAGAGACCCAGTACTTC
.,TRBJ1-6,.,TRBV6-6,CASSSGPQGIGSPLHF,TGTGCCAGCAGCTCTGGGCCTCAGGGGATTGGTTCACCCCTCCACTTT
.,TRBJ1-1,.,TRBV5-1,CASSLALGGRTEAFF,TGCGCCAGCAGCTTGGCCCTGGGAGGGAGAACTGAAGCTTTCTTT
.,TRBJ2-7,.,TRBV21-1,CASSRGAVFYEQYF,TGTGCCAGCAGCCGTGGGGCCGTATTCTACGAGCAGTACTTC
TRBD1,TRBJ2-7,.,TRBV7-9,CSSRRQGYEQYF,TGTTCCAGCAGAAGACAGGGGTACGAGCAGTACTTC
TRBD2,TRBJ2-4,.,TRBV30,CAWSVSGTKNIQYF,TGTGCCTGGAGTGTAAGCGGGACCAAAAACATTCAGTACTTC